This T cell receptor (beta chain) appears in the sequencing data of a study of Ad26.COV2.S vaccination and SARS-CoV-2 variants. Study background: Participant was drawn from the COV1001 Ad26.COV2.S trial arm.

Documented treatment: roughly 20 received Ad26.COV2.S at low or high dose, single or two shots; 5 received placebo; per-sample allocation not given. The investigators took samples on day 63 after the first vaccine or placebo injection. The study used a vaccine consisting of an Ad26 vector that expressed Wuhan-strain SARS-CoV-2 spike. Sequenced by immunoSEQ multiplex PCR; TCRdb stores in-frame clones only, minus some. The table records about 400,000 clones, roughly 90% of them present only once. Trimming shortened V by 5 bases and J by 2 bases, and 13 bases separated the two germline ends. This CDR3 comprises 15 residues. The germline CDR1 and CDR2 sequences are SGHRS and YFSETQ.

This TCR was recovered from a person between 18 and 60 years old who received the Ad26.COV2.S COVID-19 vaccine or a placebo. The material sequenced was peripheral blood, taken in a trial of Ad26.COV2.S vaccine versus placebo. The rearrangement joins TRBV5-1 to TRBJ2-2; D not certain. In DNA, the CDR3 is TGCGCCAGCAGGGCCGGTACTTCAAACACCGGGGAGCTGTTTTTT. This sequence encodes CASRAGTSNTGELFF.